Listed here are 6 T cell receptor beta chains from one sample, sequenced in a study of neurological immune-mediated disorders. From the 5' RACE reads, TCRdb called clonotypes with MiXCR, one entry per CDR3 protein. The data contain fewer than 45,000 distinct CDR3 sequences, 2.5% of them singletons. The specimen sequenced was PBMCs. The source is a man aged 30-40 years with multiple sclerosis.

At least ten counts were recorded for this clonotype. For the CDR3, the DNA is TGTGCCAGCAGCCTGACGACAGTCCGGACGGCAGATACGCAGTATTTT. This gives the protein CASSLTTVRTADTQYF. The V and J genes are TRBV7-8 and TRBJ2-3; D possibly corresponds to TRBD1 (5 bases). Germline CDR1 reads SGHVS; CDR2 reads FQNEAQ. V was clipped by 5 bases and J by 4 bases, with 19 bases between them. The CDR3 sequence is 16 residues long.

This clonotype was counted a few times. The rearrangement uses TRBV7-2 and TRBJ1-1, with D perhaps TRBD1 (5 bases). There are 16 residues in the CDR3. The germline CDR1 and CDR2 sequences are SGHTA and FQGNSA. The V and J ends lost 2 bases and 1 base respectively, with 14 bases between them. The CDR3 DNA sequence: TGTGCCAGCAGCTTAAGGGGTGTCGGGGGGAACACTGAAGCTTTCTTT. Translating gives CASSLRGVGGNTEAFF. Complete variable domain (other parts from reference TRBV7-2 and TRBJ1-1): GAGVSQSPSNKVTEKGKDVELRCDPISGHTALYWYRQSLGQGLEFLIYFQGNSAPDKSGLPSDRFSAERTGGSVSTLTIQRTQQEDSAVYLCASSLRGVGGNTEAFFGQGTRLTVV.

The table lists this clonotype with many counts. The chain employs TRBV20-1 and TRBJ2-1; D unclear. There are 12 residues in the CDR3. Germline CDR1 reads DFQATT; CDR2 reads SNEGSKA (reference sequence). Trimming stripped 4 bases from V and 7 bases from J, with 11 bases between. As DNA, the CDR3 is TGCAGTGCTACAGAGACTGGGAATGAGCAGTTCTTC. Protein product: CSATETGNEQFF.

This clonotype was seen many times. The chain combines TRBV7-6 with TRBJ1-2, with 7 bases fitting TRBD1. Germline loops: CDR1 SGHVS, CDR2 FNYEAQ. This CDR3 spans 13 amino acids. J was trimmed by 5 bases and V by 1 base; bases with no gene match: 1. The CDR3 nucleotides read TGTGCCAGCAGCTTAGGGGACAGATATGGCTACACCTTC. Encoded protein: CASSLGDRYGYTF. Supplemented by reference TRBV7-6 and TRBJ1-2, the full variable domain reads GAGVSQSPRYKVTKRGQDVALRCDPISGHVSLYWYRQALGQGPEFLTYFNYEAQQDKSGLPNDRFSAERPEGSISTLTIQRTEQRDSAMYRCASSLGDRYGYTFGSGTRLTVV.

Ten or more counts support this clonotype. This chain joins TRBV4-1 and TRBJ1-5, with D tentatively TRBD1 (5 bases). V was clipped by 3 bases and J by 2 bases, with 8 bases between them. CDR1 is MGHRA and CDR2 is YSYEKL in the germline V gene. The CDR3 length is 14 residues. CDR3 sequence: CASSQGPGNQPQHF. CDR3 nucleotides: TGCGCCAGCAGCCAGGGACCAGGCAATCAGCCCCAGCATTTT.

J is TRBJ1-3 and V is TRBV7-2; D perhaps matches TRBD1 (5 bases). CDR1 is SGHTA, CDR2 FQGNSA, per germline. V was trimmed by 5 bases and J by 0 bases, leaving 11 bases between them. This CDR3 contains 15 residues. DNA of the CDR3: TGTGCCAGCAGCGTACAGGCGAACTCTGGAAACACCATATATTTT. It yields the protein CASSVQANSGNTIYF. The entire variable domain, with the rest obtained from reference TRBV7-2 and TRBJ1-3, is as follows: GAGVSQSPSNKVTEKGKDVELRCDPISGHTALYWYRQSLGQGLEFLIYFQGNSAPDKSGLPSDRFSAERTGGSVSTLTIQRTQQEDSAVYLCASSVQANSGNTIYFGEGSWLTVV.